This T cell receptor beta chain was identified during a study of yellow fever vaccine responses in identical twins. Study outcomes and limitations: Reportedly, twins' vaccine T cell responses looked partly convergent and partly personalized.

Remarks on this clonotype: Its antigen is still unknown.

Via MiXCR, TCRdb re-called the RT-PCR reads, giving one row per CDR3 protein. This table has approximately 720 distinct CDR3 sequences, 93% appearing once. V gave up 4 bases and J gave up 2 bases; unmatched junction bases: 9. This CDR3 region has 16 residues. From germline, CDR1 is LGHNA and CDR2 YNFKEQ. The source was T cells from blood (PBMCs), unsorted or a sorted subset (not recorded which), collected before or after yellow fever vaccination (not recorded which). The chain couples TRBV4-2 to TRBJ2-3, with TRBD2 matching 7 bases. The clonotype comes from a woman younger than 35 who received the yellow fever vaccine. CDR3 nucleotide sequence: TGTGCCAGCAGCCCCCTGGGAGCGGGACTCACAGATACGCAGTATTTT. It translates to CASSPLGAGLTDTQYF.